This TCR beta chain was recovered during a study of cytomegalovirus exposure and HLA in healthy donors. Overall study results and limits: A missense DCLRE1C variant was associated with V- and J-gene trimming of TCR beta chains in a later analysis, and an independent cohort replicated the association. It was reported that TCR beta sequences correctly inferred the HLA-A and HLA-B alleles for most subjects.

Primers included in the PCR were 60 Vbeta and 13 Jbeta primers. Data came from immunoSEQ multiplex PCR; TCRdb stores just in-frame clones and leaves some out. The table records around 180,000 clones, approximately 80% of them present only once. In the case of this clone: Its antigen is still unknown.

CDR3 size: 13 residues. CDR1 and CDR2 from the germline V gene are LNHDA and SQIVND (reference sequence). Trimming removed 5 bases from V and 8 bases from J; junction bases left unmatched: 7. This receptor was identified in a boy between 2 and 10 years old in good health and CMV-seronegative. Input material: PBMCs. The J gene is TRBJ1-2, the V gene TRBV19; TRBD1 matches 8 bases. This CDR3 is CASSWQGAQGYTF. CDR3 nucleotides: TGTGCCAGTAGTTGGCAGGGGGCGCAAGGCTACACCTTC.